The clone carrying this TCR beta chain was detected many times. Its antigen is not identified. The trim removed 2 bases at V and 7 bases at J, leaving 3 bases unmatched. The germline gives CDR1 SGHTA, CDR2 FQGNSA. This CDR3 is built from 13 residues. The sample comes from a study of CD8 T cells in ankylosing spondylitis. The study's findings and limits: Significant enrichment of disease-linked clones was reportedly seen in matched ankylosing spondylitis synovial fluid. Earlier authors reported some of these motif variants in reactive arthritis synovial fluid and blood.

In making TCR beta libraries, quantitative 5'-RACE with molecular barcodes was used. TCRdb analysed the 5' RACE reads with MiXCR anew, one entry per CDR3 protein. Of around 150,000 distinct CDR3 sequences in the sample, 6% to 8% are singletons; the top ten hold under 15%. The rearrangement uses TRBV7-2 and TRBJ2-7, with 9 bases lining up with TRBD2. This clonotype originated in a female donor with ankylosing spondylitis or in good health (not recorded which). The sample comprised blood, either unsorted or a sorted T cell fraction (not recorded which). CDR3 sequence reads: CASSLLLAGEQYF. The DNA of the CDR3 is TGTGCCAGCAGCTTACTGCTAGCGGGGGAGCAGTACTTC.